Each of the 9 T cell receptor beta chains below was sequenced from the same sample in a study of T cell changes during pregnancy in multiple sclerosis. The data were produced by immunoSEQ multiplex PCR, yet TCRdb's version contains in-frame clones alone and is incomplete. The sample includes 80,000 to 130,000 clones, around 94% of them seen just once. The input for sequencing was peripheral blood, taken in the second trimester of pregnancy. These receptor sequences come from a female donor with multiple sclerosis, enrolled in a pregnancy study.

This clone was detected only once. This chain connects TRBV9 to TRBJ1-4; a possible D gene is TRBD1 (5 bases). The CDR3 has 14 amino acids. The V gene's germline CDR1 is SGDLS and CDR2 YYNGEE. Trimming took off 4 bases at V and 6 bases at J, with 13 bases between the two ends. The CDR3 protein is CASSWGVEDEKLFF. The CDR3 DNA sequence: TGTGCCAGCAGCTGGGGGGTAGAGGATGAAAAACTGTTTTTT.

The chain couples TRBV9 to TRBJ1-4; D is uncertain. This CDR3 has 14 residues. Germline assignment: CDR1 SGDLS and CDR2 YYNGEE. V was clipped by 3 bases and J by 0 bases, with 6 bases between them. The CDR3 sequence: CASSATATNEKLFF. The CDR3 DNA reads TGTGCCAGCAGCGCGACTGCAACTAATGAAAAACTGTTTTTT.

The chain couples TRBV14 to TRBJ1-2; TRBD1 might be the D (5 bases). The CDR3 consists of 13 residues. Between the trimmed V and J ends, which lost 4 bases and 4 bases, there was a span of 10 bases. Germline V CDR1 and CDR2: SGHDN, FVKESK. The CDR3 here is CASSPRGIYGYTF. CDR3 bases: TGTGCCAGCAGCCCCCGGGGGATCTATGGCTACACCTTC.

The V gene is TRBV6-5, the J gene TRBJ1-5; 11 bases align to TRBD1. This CDR3 spans 15 amino acids. Looked up from germline, CDR1 is MNHEY and CDR2 is SVGAGI. Losses at the gene ends were 6 bases for V and 5 bases for J; bases not matched to a gene: 6. CDR3 region: CASRPGTGGYQPQHF. CDR3 in DNA: TGTGCCAGCAGGCCCGGGACAGGGGGGTATCAGCCCCAGCATTTT.

The chain carries TRBV6-5 and TRBJ1-2; 9 bases line up with TRBD1. The CDR3 loop spans 14 amino acids. The J segment lost 3 bases and the V segment lost 7 bases, leaving 6 bases of the junction unmatched. CDR1 and CDR2 (germline): MNHEY, SVGAGI. In nucleotides, the CDR3 is TGTGCCAGCAACCCGGGACAGGGTGACTATGGCTACACCTTC. Its translation: CASNPGQGDYGYTF.

The chain has TRBV5-1 and TRBJ2-2, with TRBD2 matching over 7 bases. CDR1 is SGHRS and CDR2 is YFSETQ in the germline V gene. Trimming took 3 bases from V and 7 from J; bases not matched to a gene: 6. The length of the CDR3 is 14 residues. The DNA for the CDR3 is TGCGCCAGCAGCTCGACTAGCTTCAGCGGGGAGCTGTTTTTT. Translated: CASSSTSFSGELFF.

The chain recombines TRBV18 with TRBJ1-1, with 7 bases lining up with TRBD1. The ends lost 2 bases at V and 8 bases at J; junction bases unmatched: 5. This CDR3 region has 13 residues. Germline V CDR1 and CDR2: KGHSH, LQKENI. The CDR3 nucleotides read TGTGCCAGCTCACCAGACAGGGCCAACGAAGCTTTCTTT. Protein sequence: CASSPDRANEAFF. Together with reference TRBV18 and TRBJ1-1, the CDR3 gives the full variable domain: NAGVMQNPRHLVRRRGQEARLRCSPMKGHSHVYWYRQLPEEGLKFMVYLQKENIIDESGMPKERFSAEFPKEGPSILRIQQVVRGDSAAYFCASSPDRANEAFFGQGTRLTVV.

The V and J genes are TRBV30 and TRBJ2-7; 8 bases agree with TRBD1. This CDR3 has 16 residues. CDR1 is GTSNPN, CDR2 SVGIG, per germline (reference sequence). Trimming removed 2 bases from V and 0 bases from J; junction bases left unmatched: 9. CDR3 in amino acids: CAWSRSRDRSSYEQYF. CDR3 DNA sequence: TGTGCCTGGAGTCGCTCTAGGGACAGGAGCTCCTACGAGCAGTACTTC.

The rearrangement uses TRBV15 and TRBJ2-1, with D perhaps matching TRBD1 (5 bases). Trimming cost V 6 bases and J 7 bases, with 16 bases left between them. Germline loops: CDR1 LNHNV, CDR2 YYDKDF (reference sequence). The CDR3 contains 14 residues. The CDR3 DNA sequence: TGTGCCACCAGTCCATTAAGGGGTTCGAATGAGCAGTTCTTC. The encoded protein is CATSPLRGSNEQFF.